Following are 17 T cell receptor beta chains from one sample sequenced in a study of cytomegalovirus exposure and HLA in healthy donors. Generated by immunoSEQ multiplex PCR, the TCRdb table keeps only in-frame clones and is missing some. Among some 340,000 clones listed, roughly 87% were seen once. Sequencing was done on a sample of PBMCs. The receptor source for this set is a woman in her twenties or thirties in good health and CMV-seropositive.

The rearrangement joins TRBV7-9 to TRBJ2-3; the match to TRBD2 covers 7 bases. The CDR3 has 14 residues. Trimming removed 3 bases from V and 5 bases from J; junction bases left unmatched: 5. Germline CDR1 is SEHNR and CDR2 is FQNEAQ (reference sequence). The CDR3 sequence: CASSLGGSLDTQYF. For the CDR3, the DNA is TGTGCCAGCAGCTTGGGCGGGAGTCTAGATACGCAGTATTTT.

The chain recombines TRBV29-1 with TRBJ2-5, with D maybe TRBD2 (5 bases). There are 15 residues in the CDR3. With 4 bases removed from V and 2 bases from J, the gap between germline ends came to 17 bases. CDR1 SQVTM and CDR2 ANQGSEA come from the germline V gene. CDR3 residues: CSVGPPRGGQETQYF. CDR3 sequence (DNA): TGCAGCGTTGGCCCACCCCGAGGAGGACAAGAGACCCAGTACTTC. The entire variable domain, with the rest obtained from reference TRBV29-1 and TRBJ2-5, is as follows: SAVISQKPSRDICQRGTSLTIQCQVDSQVTMMFWYRQQPGQSLTLIATANQGSEATYESGFVIDKFPISRPNLTFSTLTVSNMSPEDSSIYLCSVGPPRGGQETQYFGPGTRLLVL.

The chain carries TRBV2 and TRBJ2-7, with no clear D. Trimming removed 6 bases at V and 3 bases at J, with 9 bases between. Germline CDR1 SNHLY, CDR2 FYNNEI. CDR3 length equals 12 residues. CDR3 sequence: CASRRGSYEQYF. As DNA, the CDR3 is TGTGCCAGCAGGCGCGGCAGCTACGAGCAGTACTTC.

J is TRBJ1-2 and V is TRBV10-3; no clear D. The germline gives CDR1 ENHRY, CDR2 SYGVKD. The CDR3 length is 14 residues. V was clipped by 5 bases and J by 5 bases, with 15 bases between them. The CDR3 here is CAISSPGGGYGYTF. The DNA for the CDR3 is TGTGCCATCAGTTCACCGGGCGGTGGGTATGGCTACACCTTC.

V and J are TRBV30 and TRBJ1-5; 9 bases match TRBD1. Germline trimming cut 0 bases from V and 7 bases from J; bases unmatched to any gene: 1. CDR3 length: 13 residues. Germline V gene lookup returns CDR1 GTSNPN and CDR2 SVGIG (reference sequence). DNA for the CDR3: TGTGCCTGGAGTGTACAGGGGGCCCAGCCCCAGCATTTT. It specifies CAWSVQGAQPQHF.

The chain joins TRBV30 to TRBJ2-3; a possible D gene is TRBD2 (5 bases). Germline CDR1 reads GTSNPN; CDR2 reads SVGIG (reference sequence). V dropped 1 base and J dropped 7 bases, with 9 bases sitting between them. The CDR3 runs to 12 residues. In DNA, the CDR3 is TGTGCCTGGAGTGGGAGGCCCTATACGCAGTATTTT. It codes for CAWSGRPYTQYF.

CDR3 DNA sequence: TGTGCCAGCAGCGGGGACATAAGTGGCTACACCTTC. This gives the protein CASSGDISGYTF. The chain uses TRBV9 and TRBJ1-2; possible D gene TRBD1, 6 bases. CDR3 length: 12 amino acids. From germline, CDR1 is SGDLS and CDR2 YYNGEE. The ends were cut back, 3 bases at V and 7 bases at J, with 10 bases in the middle.

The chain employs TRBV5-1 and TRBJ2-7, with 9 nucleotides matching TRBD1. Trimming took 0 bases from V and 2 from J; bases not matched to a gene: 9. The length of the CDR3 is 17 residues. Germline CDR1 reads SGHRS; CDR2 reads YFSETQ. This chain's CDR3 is CASSLGTTGGRAYEQYF. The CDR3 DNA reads TGCGCCAGCAGCTTGGGGACCACAGGGGGCAGAGCCTACGAGCAGTACTTC.

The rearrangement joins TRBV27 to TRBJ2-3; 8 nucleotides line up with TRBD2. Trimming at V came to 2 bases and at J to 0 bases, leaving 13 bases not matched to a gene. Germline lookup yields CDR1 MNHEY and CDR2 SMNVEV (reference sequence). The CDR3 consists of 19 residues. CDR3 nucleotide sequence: TGTGCCAGCAGTTTAATCGGGGGGGGGCCCCCTAGTAGCACAGATACGCAGTATTTT. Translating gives CASSLIGGGPPSSTDTQYF.

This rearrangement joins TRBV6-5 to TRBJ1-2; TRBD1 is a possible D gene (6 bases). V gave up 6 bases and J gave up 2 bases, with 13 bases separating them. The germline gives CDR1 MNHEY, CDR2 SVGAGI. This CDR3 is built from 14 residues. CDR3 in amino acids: CASRTGGGNYGYTF. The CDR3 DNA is TGTGCCAGCAGGACTGGCGGGGGCAACTATGGCTACACCTTC.

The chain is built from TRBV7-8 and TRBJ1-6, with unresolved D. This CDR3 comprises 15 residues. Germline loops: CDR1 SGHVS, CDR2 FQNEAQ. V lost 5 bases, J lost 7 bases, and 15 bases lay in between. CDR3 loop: CASSARTAINSPLHF. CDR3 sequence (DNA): TGTGCCAGCAGCGCCAGGACTGCCATAAATTCACCCCTCCACTTT.

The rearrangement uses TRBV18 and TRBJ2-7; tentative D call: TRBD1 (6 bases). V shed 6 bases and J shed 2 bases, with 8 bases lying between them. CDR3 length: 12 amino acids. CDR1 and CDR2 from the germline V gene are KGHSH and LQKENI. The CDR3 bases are TGTGCCAGCTCTCAGGGGACCTACGAGCAGTACTTC. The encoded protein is CASSQGTYEQYF.

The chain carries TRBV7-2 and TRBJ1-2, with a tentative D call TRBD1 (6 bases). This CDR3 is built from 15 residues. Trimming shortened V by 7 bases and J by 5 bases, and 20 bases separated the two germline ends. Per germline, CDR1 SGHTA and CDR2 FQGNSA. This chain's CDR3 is CASTPGQTQLYGYTF. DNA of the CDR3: TGTGCCAGCACTCCCGGACAGACCCAACTATATGGCTACACCTTC. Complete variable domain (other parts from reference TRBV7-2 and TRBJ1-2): GAGVSQSPSNKVTEKGKDVELRCDPISGHTALYWYRQSLGQGLEFLIYFQGNSAPDKSGLPSDRFSAERTGGSVSTLTIQRTQQEDSAVYLCASTPGQTQLYGYTFGSGTRLTVV.

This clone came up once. CDR3 DNA: TGTGCCAGCAGTGAAGTGGGACTGATCTACGAGCAGTACTTC. It translates to CASSEVGLIYEQYF. V is TRBV2 and J is TRBJ2-7; D might be TRBD2 (6 bases). The length of the CDR3 is 14 residues. The V gene's germline CDR1 is SNHLY and CDR2 FYNNEI. Trimming removed 1 base from V and 3 bases from J, with 10 bases in between.

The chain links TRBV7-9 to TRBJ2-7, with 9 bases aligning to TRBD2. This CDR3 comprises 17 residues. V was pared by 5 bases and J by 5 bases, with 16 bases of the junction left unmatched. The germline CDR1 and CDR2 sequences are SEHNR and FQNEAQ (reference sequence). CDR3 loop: CASSIEGLAGASDEQYF. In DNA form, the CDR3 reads TGTGCCAGCAGCATAGAGGGCTTAGCGGGGGCAAGCGACGAGCAGTACTTC.

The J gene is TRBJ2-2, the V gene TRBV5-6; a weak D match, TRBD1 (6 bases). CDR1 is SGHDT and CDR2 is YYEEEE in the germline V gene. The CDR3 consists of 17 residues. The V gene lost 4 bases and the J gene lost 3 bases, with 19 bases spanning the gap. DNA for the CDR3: TGTGCCAGCAGCCCCCGAAGGACAGTGTGGTACACCGGGGAGCTGTTTTTT. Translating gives CASSPRRTVWYTGELFF.

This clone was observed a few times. The CDR3 region has the DNA TGTGCCAGCTCACCACTGGACGCACCACTGGGCGAGCAGTACTTC. The encoded protein is CASSPLDAPLGEQYF. V and J are TRBV18 and TRBJ2-7; D is unclear. In germline, CDR1 is KGHSH, CDR2 LQKENI. The CDR3 totals 15 residues. V was clipped by 1 base and J by 6 bases, with 16 bases between them.